The 12 T cell receptor beta chains below all came from one sample that was sequenced in a study of cytotoxic CD8 clonotypes in ibrutinib-treated CLL. The protocol was immunoSEQ multiplex PCR, while the TCRdb copy is restricted to in-frame clones and leaves out a portion. The sample includes just over 200,000 clones, just over 70% seen only once; the top ten take 5.9%. The starting material was PBMCs, obtained after 12 months of ibrutinib treatment. These receptors came from a human donor with chronic lymphocytic leukemia.

The gene calls are TRBV18 and TRBJ2-1, with unresolved D. Germline lookup yields CDR1 KGHSH and CDR2 LQKENI. Trimming pared 2 bases from V and 4 bases from J, leaving 6 bases between. This CDR3 comprises 13 residues. The CDR3 reads CASSPGRYNEQFF. The CDR3 DNA is TGTGCCAGCTCACCAGGGCGGTACAATGAGCAGTTCTTC.

Only one count was recorded for this clone. The chain couples TRBV2 to TRBJ1-2; D not certain. Germline V lookup: CDR1 SNHLY, CDR2 FYNNEI. Trimming took 5 bases from V and 2 from J, leaving 15 bases between them. CDR3 length equals 15 residues. The DNA for the CDR3 is TGTGCCAGCAGTAACAATTACCCGACAAACTATGGCTACACCTTC. Its translation is CASSNNYPTNYGYTF.

The chain couples TRBV5-1 to TRBJ2-5; D might be TRBD2 (6 bases). Germline V gives CDR1 SGHRS, CDR2 YFSETQ. Trimming left V 8 bases short and J 3 bases short, with 20 bases between. There are 15 residues in the CDR3. CDR3 protein: CASHTSGGWEETQYF. CDR3 nucleotide sequence: TGCGCCAGTCACACCTCCGGGGGTTGGGAAGAGACCCAGTACTTC.

The chain recombines TRBV11-2 with TRBJ1-6; TRBD1 matches 8 bases. The CDR3 runs 18 residues. Germline V gives CDR1 SGHAT, CDR2 FQNNGV. Unmatched junction bases numbered 9, after V lost 0 bases and J lost 5 bases. The CDR3 sequence is CASSLDSLGTGHNSPLHF. The CDR3 DNA follows: TGTGCCAGCAGCTTAGACAGCTTAGGGACAGGCCATAATTCACCCCTCCACTTT.

The rearrangement uses TRBV4-1 and TRBJ2-5; D possibly corresponds to TRBD2 (6 bases). The V gene's germline CDR1 is MGHRA and CDR2 YSYEKL. CDR3 length: 14 residues. The V end lost 4 bases, the J end lost 1 base, and 10 bases lay between the germline ends. CDR3 sequence: CASSPGGSQETQYF. In DNA form, the CDR3 reads TGCGCCAGCAGCCCAGGAGGGTCCCAAGAGACCCAGTACTTC.

The gene calls are TRBV6-5 and TRBJ1-5, with D perhaps TRBD1 (6 bases). Germline V gene lookup returns CDR1 MNHEY and CDR2 SVGAGI. The CDR3 is made up of 14 amino acids. Trimming stripped 6 bases from V and 2 bases from J, with 11 bases between. The CDR3 sequence: CASSKRQGNQPQHF. CDR3 coding DNA: TGTGCCAGCAGCAAGAGACAGGGCAATCAGCCCCAGCATTTT.

The chain couples TRBV4-3 to TRBJ1-5, with D perhaps matching TRBD1 (5 bases). This CDR3 region has 14 residues. Per germline, CDR1 LGHNA and CDR2 YSLEER. Trimming took 3 bases from V and 4 from J, leaving 10 bases between them. CDR3 in amino acids: CASSQGGLNQPQHF. The DNA for the CDR3 is TGCGCCAGCAGCCAGGGGGGGTTGAATCAGCCCCAGCATTTT.

This chain joins TRBV29-1 and TRBJ2-1; tentative D call: TRBD1 (6 bases). The CDR3 runs 11 residues. Trimming took 7 bases from V and 2 from J, leaving 6 bases between them. CDR1 and CDR2 from the germline V gene are SQVTM and ANQGSEA. The DNA of the CDR3 is TGCAGCGACAGGGCCTACAATGAGCAGTTCTTC. Amino acid sequence: CSDRAYNEQFF.

This clone came up a few times. The J gene is TRBJ1-2, the V gene TRBV19; D is perhaps TRBD1 (6 bases). V was trimmed by 5 bases and J by 4 bases, leaving 14 bases between them. Germline V gene sequence: CDR1 LNHDA, CDR2 SQIVND (reference sequence). The CDR3 contains 14 residues. The CDR3 reads CASSDGQLGYGYTF. The CDR3 region has the DNA TGTGCCAGTAGTGACGGACAGCTGGGCTATGGCTACACCTTC.

This clone has a handful of counts. The chain uses TRBV7-8 and TRBJ1-2; 9 positions agree with TRBD1. Trimming cost V 6 bases and J 4 bases; bases outside gene matches: 6. There are 14 residues in the CDR3. Germline lookup yields CDR1 SGHVS and CDR2 FQNEAQ. CDR3 nucleotides: TGTGCCAGCAGACAAGACAGGGGGATCTATGGCTACACCTTC. Translating gives CASRQDRGIYGYTF.

This sequence joins TRBV29-1 and TRBJ2-3; 7 bases match TRBD1. The CDR3 extends over 15 amino acids. V lost 5 bases, J lost 4 bases, and 12 bases stayed unmatched. Germline lookup yields CDR1 SQVTM and CDR2 ANQGSEA. CDR3 coding DNA: TGCAGCGTTACAAAGACAGGGCGAGGGGCAGATACGCAGTATTTT. Translated: CSVTKTGRGADTQYF.

The gene calls are TRBV30 and TRBJ2-2; 7 bases align to TRBD1. The CDR3 spans 13 residues. The V gene's germline CDR1 is GTSNPN and CDR2 SVGIG (reference sequence). The junction had 2 bases not matched to a gene; V was cut back by 2 bases and J by 5 bases. The chain's CDR3 is CAWSTQGTGELFF. CDR3 nucleotide sequence: TGTGCCTGGAGTACACAGGGGACCGGGGAGCTGTTTTTT.